These 16 T cell receptor beta chains came from one sample sequenced in a study of T-cell memory formation after mild COVID-19. TCRdb called the 5' RACE reads again in MiXCR, with one record for every CDR3 protein. The table has approximately 410,000 distinct CDR3 sequences, around a quarter seen once. The sequencing sample was made of PBMCs or a T cell subset sorted from them (not recorded which). The receptors were gathered from an adult woman who had mild COVID-19 (a few samples of this study predate the infection). Cell type and time point are not known.

The V call is TRBV20-1, the J call TRBJ2-3, with D perhaps matching TRBD2 (5 bases). Trimming cost V 5 bases and J 2 bases, with 11 bases left between them. This CDR3 is built from 13 residues. CDR1 and CDR2 (germline): DFQATT, SNEGSKA (reference sequence). CDR3 in DNA: TGCAGTGCTTTAGCGAGCCACACAGATACGCAGTATTTT. It yields the protein CSALASHTDTQYF.

This chain uses TRBV24-1 with TRBJ2-2; 7 bases are a match to TRBD1. Germline lookup yields CDR1 KGHDR and CDR2 SFDVKD. The CDR3 consists of 15 residues. The junction had 0 bases not matched to a gene; V was cut back by 2 bases and J by 1 base. CDR3 residues: CATSDWDRNTGELFF. CDR3 in DNA: TGTGCCACCAGTGATTGGGACAGGAACACCGGGGAGCTGTTTTTT.

This clonotype was counted a few times. This chain's CDR3 is CASSQEPSYEQYF. The CDR3 nucleotides read TGTGCCAGCAGTCAGGAACCCTCCTACGAGCAGTACTTC. V is TRBV12-3 or TRBV12-4 and J is TRBJ2-7; D unresolved. CDR3 size: 13 residues. V was pared by 5 bases and J by 0 bases, with 8 bases between.

This clonotype was seen more than once but under ten times. The chain is built from TRBV29-1 and TRBJ1-2; 8 bases match TRBD1. The CDR3 spans 12 residues. CDR1 and CDR2 (germline): SQVTM, ANQGSEA. J gave up 11 bases and V 3 bases, and 8 bases lay outside the gene matches. CDR3 in amino acids: CSVDSGTGSYTF. The CDR3 DNA reads TGCAGCGTTGACTCCGGGACAGGATCATACACCTTC.

This clonotype has more than one count but fewer than ten. The chain joins TRBV12-3 or TRBV12-4 to TRBJ2-1; 9 bases match TRBD2. The CDR3 sequence is 15 residues long. Trimming cost V 7 bases and J 5 bases; bases outside gene matches: 9. CDR3 coding DNA: TGTGCCAGCATCAAACCGGGACTAGCCGACAATGAGCAGTTCTTC. It yields the protein CASIKPGLADNEQFF.

The chain carries TRBV12-3 or TRBV12-4 and TRBJ2-5, with a weak D call TRBD2 (5 bases). Trimming stripped 5 bases from V and 7 bases from J, with 26 bases between. CDR3 length: 17 residues. The CDR3 coding sequence is TGTGCCAGCAGTCCTAGCTCGGTATTCGGTCTAGGAGGGACCCAGTACTTC. Amino acids: CASSPSSVFGLGGTQYF.

This chain connects TRBV20-1 to TRBJ2-7; D not certain. There are 14 residues in the CDR3. The V end was cut by 3 bases, the J end by 7 bases, with 19 bases between. The germline V gene has CDR1 DFQATT and CDR2 SNEGSKA (reference sequence). CDR3: CSASPGSVGKEQYF. Written as DNA, the CDR3 is TGCAGTGCTAGCCCGGGTTCGGTAGGGAAAGAGCAGTACTTC.

This clonotype has just a few counts. The rearrangement joins TRBV7-9 to TRBJ2-1; D tentatively fits TRBD1 or TRBD2 (5 bases each). The ends were cut back, 5 bases at V and 0 bases at J, with 20 bases in the middle. The CDR3 extends over 18 amino acids. Germline V gene sequence: CDR1 SEHNR, CDR2 FQNEAQ (reference sequence). CDR3 protein: CASSPDLGRDSSYNEQFF. In nucleotides, the CDR3 is TGTGCCAGCAGCCCTGACCTGGGGAGAGACAGCTCCTACAATGAGCAGTTCTTC. Full variable domain (remainder filled in from reference TRBV7-9 and TRBJ2-1): DTGVSQNPRHKITKRGQNVTFRCDPISEHNRLYWYRQTLGQGPEFLTYFQNEAQLEKSRLLSDRFSAERPKGSFSTLEIQRTEQGDSAMYLCASSPDLGRDSSYNEQFFGPGTRLTVL.

This clonotype has at least ten counts. The rearrangement links TRBV7-9 to TRBJ2-3, with 8 nucleotides matching TRBD1. The CDR3 totals 14 residues. Germline CDR1 SEHNR, CDR2 FQNEAQ (reference sequence). The junction had 3 bases not matched to a gene; V was cut back by 5 bases and J by 2 bases. The CDR3: CASSPTGVTDTQYF. The CDR3 nucleotides are TGTGCCAGCAGCCCGACAGGGGTCACAGATACGCAGTATTTT.

In this sample, this clonotype turned up once. The rearrangement links TRBV12-3 or TRBV12-4 to TRBJ1-1; maybe TRBD1 (5 bases). The V end lost 5 bases, the J end lost 0 bases, and 19 bases lay between the germline ends. The CDR3 spans 17 residues. In nucleotides, the CDR3 is TGTGCCAGCAGTGCTTACCGGGACCGTTTAATGAACACTGAAGCTTTCTTT. Protein: CASSAYRDRLMNTEAFF.

This clonotype has more than one count but fewer than ten. The chain carries TRBV7-6 and TRBJ2-2; no clear D gene. V was trimmed by 1 base and J by 3 bases, leaving 12 bases between them. Per germline, CDR1 SGHVS and CDR2 FNYEAQ. This CDR3 has 16 amino acids. In nucleotides, the CDR3 is TGTGCCAGCAGCTTAGGGTCTACTCTTTACACCGGGGAGCTGTTTTTT. Encoded protein: CASSLGSTLYTGELFF.

The chain has TRBV19 and TRBJ2-1; possibly TRBD2 for D (6 bases). Trimming took off 3 bases at V and 12 bases at J, with 21 bases between the two ends. From germline, CDR1 is LNHDA and CDR2 SQIVND (reference sequence). The CDR3 runs to 15 residues. The CDR3 reads CASSIAGRRGVAQFF. DNA for the CDR3: TGTGCCAGTAGTATCGCGGGCAGGAGGGGTGTCGCGCAGTTCTTC.

The genes are TRBV18 and TRBJ2-5; D is ambiguous. Germline V gene data show CDR1 as KGHSH and CDR2 as LQKENI. The CDR3 runs to 13 residues. With 4 bases removed from V and 4 bases from J, the gap between germline ends came to 10 bases. The CDR3 DNA reads TGTGCCAGCTCACTCGGTCCGGCAGAGACCCAGTACTTC. Residues: CASSLGPAETQYF.

This chain links TRBV20-1 with TRBJ2-2; D possibly matches TRBD1 or TRBD2 (5 bases each). Per germline, CDR1 DFQATT and CDR2 SNEGSKA (reference sequence). Trimming took 2 bases from V and 3 from J, leaving 10 bases between them. The CDR3 is made up of 14 amino acids. The CDR3 is CSARTGTHTGELFF. For the CDR3, the DNA is TGCAGTGCTAGAACCGGGACCCACACCGGGGAGCTGTTTTTT.

The table lists this clonotype with many counts. V and J are TRBV19 and TRBJ2-2; maybe TRBD2 (7 bases). Looked up from germline, CDR1 is LNHDA and CDR2 is SQIVND (reference sequence). The CDR3 is 14 amino acids. V lost 3 bases to trimming and J lost 7 bases, with 12 bases between them. The CDR3 DNA sequence: TGTGCCAGTAGTATGGGGGGGCAACTCGGGGAGCTGTTTTTT. Translated: CASSMGGQLGELFF.

In this sample, this clonotype turned up a few times. The CDR3 loop reads CASSLGDHSYNEQFF. The DNA of the CDR3 is TGTGCCAGCAGTTTGGGGGACCACTCCTACAATGAGCAGTTCTTC. The chain uses TRBV12-3 or TRBV12-4 and TRBJ2-1; D tentatively fits TRBD1 or TRBD2 (5 bases each). Trimming took off 3 bases at V and 0 bases at J, with 9 bases between the two ends. The CDR3 has 15 residues.